This TCR beta chain emerged from a study of spatial heterogeneity in lung cancer. Study information: Detection of beta-chain sequences consistently exceeded that of alpha-chain sequences. Mean representation of each unique TCR and UMI combination in the raw reads exceeded nine occurrences.

This clonotype was observed a few times. The library protocol tagged each TCR cDNA with a unique molecular identifier. A single record per CDR3 protein comes from TCRdb applying MiXCR to the 5' RACE reads. This table has around 7,700 distinct CDR3 sequences, roughly 16% appearing once. Time point in this sample: sample taken at primary tumor resection. A total of about 73 untreated early-stage non-small cell lung cancer patients served as donors. This CDR3 has 13 amino acids. V lost 5 bases and J lost 6, with 11 bases in between. Germline CDR1 is MDHEN and CDR2 is SYDVKM. This TCR came from a male donor with early-stage non-small cell lung cancer. This material consisted of normal lung tissue next to the tumor, taken at surgery. The chain employs TRBV28 and TRBJ2-4, with D maybe TRBD2 (5 bases). DNA of the CDR3: TGTGCCAGCAGTCCTCATGAGGGAAACATTCAGTACTTC. It encodes CASSPHEGNIQYF.